The sequence of this T cell receptor (beta chain) was determined in a study of identical twins. Study-level results: Alpha sequences that were out-of-frame and twin-shared showed an excess of low generation probability. Invariant MAIT and iNKT cells could partly confound zero-insertion analyses.

Template switching added a universal primer binding site, and final cDNA carried unique molecular identifiers. MiXCR was run by TCRdb on the 5' RACE reads, yielding one entry per CDR3 protein. This sample has approximately 240,000 distinct CDR3 sequences; about an eighth occur once, and the top ten carry approximately 8.8%. V lost 7 bases, J lost 8 bases, and 17 bases lay in between. From germline, CDR1 is LGHNT and CDR2 FRNRAP. The CDR3 consists of 14 residues. As to this clonotype: What it recognizes is unknown.

The chain recombines TRBV12-5 with TRBJ1-4; tentative D call: TRBD1 (5 bases). The sequencing sample was made of memory (CD45RO+) T cells sorted from blood. The sequence derives from a woman under 30 in good health. CDR3 sequence (DNA): TGTGCTAGTGCCCTAGGGACCACGGGGGAAAAACTGTTTTTT. Residues: CASALGTTGEKLFF. Variable domain in full (rest from reference TRBV12-5 and TRBJ1-4): DARVTQTPRHKVTEMGQEVTMRCQPILGHNTVFWYRQTMMQGLELLAYFRNRAPLDDSGMPKDRFSAEMPDATLATLKIQPSEPRDSAVYFCASALGTTGEKLFFGSGTQLSVL.